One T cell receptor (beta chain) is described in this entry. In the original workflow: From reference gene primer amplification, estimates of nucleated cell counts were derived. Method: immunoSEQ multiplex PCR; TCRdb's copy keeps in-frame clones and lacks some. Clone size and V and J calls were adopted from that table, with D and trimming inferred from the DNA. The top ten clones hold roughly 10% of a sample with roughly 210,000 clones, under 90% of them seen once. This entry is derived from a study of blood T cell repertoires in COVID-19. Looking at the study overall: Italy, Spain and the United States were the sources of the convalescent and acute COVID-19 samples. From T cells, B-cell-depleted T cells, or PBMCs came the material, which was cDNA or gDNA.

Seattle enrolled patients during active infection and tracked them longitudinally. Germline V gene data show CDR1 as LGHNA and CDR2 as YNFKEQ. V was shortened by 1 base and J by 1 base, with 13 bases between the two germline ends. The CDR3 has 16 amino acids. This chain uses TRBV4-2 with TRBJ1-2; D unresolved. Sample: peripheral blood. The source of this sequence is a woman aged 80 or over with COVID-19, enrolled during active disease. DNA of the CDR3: TGTGCCAGCAGCCAAGTGCCCCTAGGATTTAACTATGGCTACACCTTC. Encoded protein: CASSQVPLGFNYGYTF.